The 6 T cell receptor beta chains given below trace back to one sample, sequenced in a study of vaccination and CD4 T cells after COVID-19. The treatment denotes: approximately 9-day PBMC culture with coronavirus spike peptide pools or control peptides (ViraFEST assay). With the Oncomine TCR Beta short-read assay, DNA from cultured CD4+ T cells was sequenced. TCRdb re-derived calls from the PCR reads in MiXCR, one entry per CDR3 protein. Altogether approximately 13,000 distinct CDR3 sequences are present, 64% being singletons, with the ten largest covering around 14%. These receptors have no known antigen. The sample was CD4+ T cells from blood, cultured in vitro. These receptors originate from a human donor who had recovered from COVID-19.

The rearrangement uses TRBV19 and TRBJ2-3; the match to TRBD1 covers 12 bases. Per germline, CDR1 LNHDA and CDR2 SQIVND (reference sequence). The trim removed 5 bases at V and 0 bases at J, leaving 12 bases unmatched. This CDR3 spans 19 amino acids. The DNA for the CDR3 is TGTGCCAGTAGTGGGCCGGGGACAGGGGGCCATCCTAGCACAGATACGCAGTATTTT. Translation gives CASSGPGTGGHPSTDTQYF.

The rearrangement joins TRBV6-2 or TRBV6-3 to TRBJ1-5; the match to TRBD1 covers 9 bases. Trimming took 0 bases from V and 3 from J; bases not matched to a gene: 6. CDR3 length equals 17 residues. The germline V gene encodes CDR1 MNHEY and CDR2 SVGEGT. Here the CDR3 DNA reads TGTGCCAGCAGTTACTCGGGGACAGGGTTGGCCAATCAGCCCCAGCATTTT. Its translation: CASSYSGTGLANQPQHF.

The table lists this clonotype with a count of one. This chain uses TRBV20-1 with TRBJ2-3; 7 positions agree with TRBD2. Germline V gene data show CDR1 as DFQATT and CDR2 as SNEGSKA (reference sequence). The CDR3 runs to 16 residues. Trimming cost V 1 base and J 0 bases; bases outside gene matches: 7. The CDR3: CSARVGWRGSTDTQYF. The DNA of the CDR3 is TGCAGTGCTAGAGTGGGCTGGCGGGGGAGCACAGATACGCAGTATTTT.

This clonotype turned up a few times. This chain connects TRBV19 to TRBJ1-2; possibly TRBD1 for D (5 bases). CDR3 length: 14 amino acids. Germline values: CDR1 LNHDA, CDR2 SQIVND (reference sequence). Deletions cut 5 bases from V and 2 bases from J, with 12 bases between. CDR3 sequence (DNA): TGTGCCAGTAGTCCTAGGAGGGGCAACTATGGCTACACCTTC. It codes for CASSPRRGNYGYTF. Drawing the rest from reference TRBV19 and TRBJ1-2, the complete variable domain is DGGITQSPKYLFRKEGQNVTLSCEQNLNHDAMYWYRQDPGQGLRLIYYSQIVNDFQKGDIAEGYSVSREKKESFPLTVTSAQKNPTAFYLCASSPRRGNYGYTFGSGTRLTVV.

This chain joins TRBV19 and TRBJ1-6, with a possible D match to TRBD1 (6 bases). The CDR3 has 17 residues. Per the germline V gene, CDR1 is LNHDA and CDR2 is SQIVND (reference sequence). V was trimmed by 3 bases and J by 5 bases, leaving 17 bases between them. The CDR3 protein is CASSIRFWDTDNSPLHF. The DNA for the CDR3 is TGTGCCAGTAGTATTCGTTTTTGGGACACCGATAATTCACCCCTCCACTTT.

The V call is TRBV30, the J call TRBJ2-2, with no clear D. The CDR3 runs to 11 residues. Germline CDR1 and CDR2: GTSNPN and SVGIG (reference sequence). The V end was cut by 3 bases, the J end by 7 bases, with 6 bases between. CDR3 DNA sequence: TGTGCCTGGAGAAGGGTCGGGGAGCTGTTTTTT. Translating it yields CAWRRVGELFF.